This note documents a single T cell receptor beta chain sequence. What it recognizes is unknown. This sample was taken from a study of T cell responses to AZD1222 COVID-19 vaccine. Study-wide results and caveats: Seropositive status at baseline applied to only six AZD1222 recipients. It should be noted that donors were predominantly white British and more often female, and clonal diversity was possibly underestimated. Repertoire sampling happened only post peak T cell response.

The method was immunoSEQ multiplex PCR; TCRdb's version includes in-frame clones alone and lacks a portion of them. The sample carries about 120,000 clones, under 95% recorded once. The V end was cut by 0 bases, the J end by 5 bases, with 11 bases between. Germline loops: CDR1 SGHRS, CDR2 YFSETQ. This CDR3 region has 14 residues. The specimen was peripheral blood, collected on day 0 of AZD1222 vaccination. The rearrangement joins TRBV5-1 to TRBJ1-1; D is ambiguous. This TCR was sampled from an adult in good health. CDR3: CASSLGTGRTEAFF. The CDR3 coding sequence is TGCGCCAGCAGCTTGGGGACCGGGAGAACTGAAGCTTTCTTT.